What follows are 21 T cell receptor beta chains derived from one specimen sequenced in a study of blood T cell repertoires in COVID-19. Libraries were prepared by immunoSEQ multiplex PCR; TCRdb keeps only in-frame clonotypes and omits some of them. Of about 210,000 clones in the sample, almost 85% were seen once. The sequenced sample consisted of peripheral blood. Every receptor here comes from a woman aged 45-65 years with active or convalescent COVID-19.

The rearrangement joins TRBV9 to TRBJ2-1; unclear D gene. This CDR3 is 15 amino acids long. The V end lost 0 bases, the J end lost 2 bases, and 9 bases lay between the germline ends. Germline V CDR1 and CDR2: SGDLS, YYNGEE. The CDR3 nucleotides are TGTGCCAGCAGCGTAGCGGCGGCTGCCTACAATGAGCAGTTCTTC. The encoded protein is CASSVAAAAYNEQFF.

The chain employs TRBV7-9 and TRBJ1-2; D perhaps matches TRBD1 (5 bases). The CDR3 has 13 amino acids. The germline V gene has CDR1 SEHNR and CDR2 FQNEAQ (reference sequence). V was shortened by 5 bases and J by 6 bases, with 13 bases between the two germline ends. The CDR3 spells CASSLAIRDGYTF. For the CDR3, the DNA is TGTGCCAGCAGCCTCGCAATCAGGGATGGCTACACCTTC.

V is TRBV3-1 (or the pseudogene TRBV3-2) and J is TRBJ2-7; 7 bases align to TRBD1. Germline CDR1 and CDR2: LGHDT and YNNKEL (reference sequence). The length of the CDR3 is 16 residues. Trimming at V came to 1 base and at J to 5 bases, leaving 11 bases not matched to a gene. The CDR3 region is CASSQVGTERDHEQYF. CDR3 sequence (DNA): TGTGCCAGCAGCCAAGTCGGGACAGAACGAGACCACGAGCAGTACTTC.

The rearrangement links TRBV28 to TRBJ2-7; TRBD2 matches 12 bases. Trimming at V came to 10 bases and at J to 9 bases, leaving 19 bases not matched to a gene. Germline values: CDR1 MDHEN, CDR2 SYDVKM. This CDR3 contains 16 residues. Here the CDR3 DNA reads TGTGCCACGGTCGGAGGGACTAGCGGGTATACTACGGGGCAGTACTTC. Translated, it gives CATVGGTSGYTTGQYF.

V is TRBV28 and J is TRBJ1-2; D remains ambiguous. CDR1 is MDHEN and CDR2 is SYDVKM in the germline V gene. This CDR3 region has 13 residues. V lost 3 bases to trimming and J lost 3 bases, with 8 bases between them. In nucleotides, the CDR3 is TGTGCCAGCAGTTTTTCGGGTTACTATGGCTACACCTTC. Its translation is CASSFSGYYGYTF.

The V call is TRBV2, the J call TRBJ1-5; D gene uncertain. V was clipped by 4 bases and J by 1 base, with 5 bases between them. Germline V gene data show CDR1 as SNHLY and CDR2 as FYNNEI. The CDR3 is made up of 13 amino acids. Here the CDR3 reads CASSVESNQPQHF. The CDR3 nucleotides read TGTGCCAGCAGTGTAGAGAGCAATCAGCCCCAGCATTTT.

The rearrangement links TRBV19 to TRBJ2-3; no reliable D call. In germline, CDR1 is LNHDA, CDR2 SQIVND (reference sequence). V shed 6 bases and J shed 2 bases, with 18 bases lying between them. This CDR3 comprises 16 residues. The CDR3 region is CASRDGTSRSTDTQYF. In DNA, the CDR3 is TGTGCCAGTAGAGACGGCACTTCTAGGTCCACAGATACGCAGTATTTT.

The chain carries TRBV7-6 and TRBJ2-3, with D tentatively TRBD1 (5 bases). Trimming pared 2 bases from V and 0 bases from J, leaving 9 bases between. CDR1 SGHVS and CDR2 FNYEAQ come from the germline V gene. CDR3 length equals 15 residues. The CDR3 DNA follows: TGTGCCAGCAGCTTACCAGGGATAAGCACAGATACGCAGTATTTT. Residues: CASSLPGISTDTQYF.

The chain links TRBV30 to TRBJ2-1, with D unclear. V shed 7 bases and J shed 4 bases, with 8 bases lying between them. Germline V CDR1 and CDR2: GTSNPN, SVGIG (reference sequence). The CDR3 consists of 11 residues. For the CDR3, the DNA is TGTGCCTCCACTCTATACAATGAGCAGTTCTTC. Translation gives CASTLYNEQFF.

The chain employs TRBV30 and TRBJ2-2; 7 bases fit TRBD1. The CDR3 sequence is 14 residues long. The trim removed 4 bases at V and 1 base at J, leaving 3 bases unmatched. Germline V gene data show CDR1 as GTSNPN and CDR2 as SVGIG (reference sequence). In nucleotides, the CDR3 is TGTGCCTGGACCGGGACAGAGAACACCGGGGAGCTGTTTTTT. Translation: CAWTGTENTGELFF.

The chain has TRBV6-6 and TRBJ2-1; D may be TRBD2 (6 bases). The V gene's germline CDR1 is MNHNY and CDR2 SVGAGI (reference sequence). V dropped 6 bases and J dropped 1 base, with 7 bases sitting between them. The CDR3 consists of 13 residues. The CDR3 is CASRGTSYNEQFF. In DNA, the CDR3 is TGTGCCAGCAGGGGGACTTCCTACAATGAGCAGTTCTTC.

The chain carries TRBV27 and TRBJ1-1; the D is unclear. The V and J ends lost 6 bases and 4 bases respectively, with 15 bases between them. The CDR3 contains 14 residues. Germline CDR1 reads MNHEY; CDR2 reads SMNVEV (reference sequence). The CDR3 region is CASSEGRVRTEAFF. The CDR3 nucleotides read TGTGCCAGCAGCGAAGGGAGGGTCCGCACTGAAGCTTTCTTT.

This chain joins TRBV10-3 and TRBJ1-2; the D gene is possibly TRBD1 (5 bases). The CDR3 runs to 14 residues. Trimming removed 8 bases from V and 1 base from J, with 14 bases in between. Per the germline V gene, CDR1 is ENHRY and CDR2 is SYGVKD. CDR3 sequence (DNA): TGTGCCATCGGACGAGGACAAAGTAACTATGGCTACACCTTC. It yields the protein CAIGRGQSNYGYTF.

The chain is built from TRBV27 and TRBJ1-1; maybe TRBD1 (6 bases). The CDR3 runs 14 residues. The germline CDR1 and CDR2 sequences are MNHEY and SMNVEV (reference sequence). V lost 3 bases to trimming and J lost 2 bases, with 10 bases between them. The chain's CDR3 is CASSFGGANTEAFF. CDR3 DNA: TGTGCCAGCAGTTTTGGGGGGGCCAACACTGAAGCTTTCTTT.

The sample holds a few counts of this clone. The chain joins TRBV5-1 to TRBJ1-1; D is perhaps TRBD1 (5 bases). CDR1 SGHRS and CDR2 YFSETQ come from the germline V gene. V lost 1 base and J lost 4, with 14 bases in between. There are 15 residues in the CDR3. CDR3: CASSLRGERSTEAFF. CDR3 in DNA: TGCGCCAGCAGCTTGCGGGGGGAAAGGAGCACTGAAGCTTTCTTT.

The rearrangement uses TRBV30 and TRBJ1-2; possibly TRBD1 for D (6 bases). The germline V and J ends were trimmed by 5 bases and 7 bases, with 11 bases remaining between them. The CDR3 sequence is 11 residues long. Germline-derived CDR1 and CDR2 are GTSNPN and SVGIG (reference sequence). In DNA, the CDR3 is TGTGCCTGGCAGAAAGGGGGTGGCTACACCTTC. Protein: CAWQKGGGYTF.

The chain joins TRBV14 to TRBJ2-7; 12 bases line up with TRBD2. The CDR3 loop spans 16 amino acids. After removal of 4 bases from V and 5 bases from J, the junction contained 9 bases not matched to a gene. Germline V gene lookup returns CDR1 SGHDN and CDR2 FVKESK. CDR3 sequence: CASSPRTSGNLNEQYF. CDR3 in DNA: TGTGCCAGCAGCCCTCGGACTAGCGGGAATCTCAACGAGCAGTACTTC.

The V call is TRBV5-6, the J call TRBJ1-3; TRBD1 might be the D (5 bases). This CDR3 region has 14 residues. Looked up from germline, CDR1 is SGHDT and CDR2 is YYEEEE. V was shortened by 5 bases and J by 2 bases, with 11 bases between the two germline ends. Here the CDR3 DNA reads TGTGCCAGCAGTTCAGGGTTACCTGGAAACACCATATATTTT. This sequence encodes CASSSGLPGNTIYF.

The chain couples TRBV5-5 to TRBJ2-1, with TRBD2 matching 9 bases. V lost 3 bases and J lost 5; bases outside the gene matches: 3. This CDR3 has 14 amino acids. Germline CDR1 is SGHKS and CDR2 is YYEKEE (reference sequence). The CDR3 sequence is CASSSRLADNEQFF. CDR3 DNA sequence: TGTGCCAGCAGCTCGAGACTAGCGGACAATGAGCAGTTCTTC.

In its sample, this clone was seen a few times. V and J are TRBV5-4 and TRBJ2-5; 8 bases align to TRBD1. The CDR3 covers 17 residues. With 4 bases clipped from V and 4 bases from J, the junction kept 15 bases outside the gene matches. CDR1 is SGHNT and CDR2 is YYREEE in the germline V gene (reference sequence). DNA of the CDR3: TGTGCCAGCAGCGCCGACAGGGGAATGGGGGGTCGAGAGACCCAGTACTTC. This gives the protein CASSADRGMGGRETQYF.

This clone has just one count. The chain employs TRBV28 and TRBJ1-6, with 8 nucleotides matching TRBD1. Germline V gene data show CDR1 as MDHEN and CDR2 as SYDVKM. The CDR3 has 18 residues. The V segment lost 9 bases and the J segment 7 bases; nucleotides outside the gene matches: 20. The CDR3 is CARHRGLGDKGRNSPLHF. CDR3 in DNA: TGTGCCAGACACAGGGGGTTGGGGGATAAAGGGCGGAATTCACCCCTCCACTTT.